This T cell receptor beta chain was identified during a study of CD8 T cells in ankylosing spondylitis. General study results and limits: Disease-linked clones displayed a CD8+ phenotype and appeared relatively rarely in peripheral blood. Ankylosing spondylitis blood appeared to carry a characteristic TCR beta motif of roughly eight highly homologous variants.

In this sample, this clonotype turned up many times. What it binds is not known. The V segment lost 11 bases and the J segment 2 bases; nucleotides outside the gene matches: 8. Germline V gene sequence: CDR1 SGHAT, CDR2 FQNNGV. The CDR3 totals 17 residues. TCRdb re-called the 5' RACE reads through MiXCR, storing one row per CDR3 protein. The table records fewer than 550,000 distinct CDR3 sequences, approximately 5% of them present only once. This clonotype was obtained from a male donor with ankylosing spondylitis. Sequenced: blood, either unsorted or a sorted T cell fraction (not recorded which). The gene calls are TRBV11-2 and TRBJ2-2; 16 bases are a match to TRBD2. Written as DNA, the CDR3 is TGTGCCTACGGGACTAGCGGGAGGGACCTAAACACCGGGGAGCTGTTTTTT. Its translation: CAYGTSGRDLNTGELFF.